Sequencing of this TCR beta chain was carried out in a study of regulatory dendritic cells for organ transplantation. Worth noting for this clone: Its specificity is unknown.

The assay was immunoSEQ multiplex PCR, and TCRdb's table has in-frame clones only and misses some. The top ten hold under 20% of the sample, which has about 10,000 clones, roughly 70% seen once. Study conclusions and caveats: Naive CD4+ and CD8+ repertoires were highly diverse; memory CD8+ was most oligoclonal.

The length of the CDR3 is 13 residues. Germline CDR1 and CDR2: PRHDT and FYEKMQ (reference sequence). V lost 5 bases and J 4 bases, leaving 9 bases between the germline ends. The sequencing sample was made of memory CD8+ T cells from blood. Subset noted: CD45RO+ memory T cells. The chain employs TRBV13 and TRBJ1-5; D is unresolved. The sequence derives from a human donor in good health. The CDR3 region has the DNA TGTGCCAGCAGCGCGTCCAAGAATCAGCCCCAGCATTTT. This translates into CASSASKNQPQHF.